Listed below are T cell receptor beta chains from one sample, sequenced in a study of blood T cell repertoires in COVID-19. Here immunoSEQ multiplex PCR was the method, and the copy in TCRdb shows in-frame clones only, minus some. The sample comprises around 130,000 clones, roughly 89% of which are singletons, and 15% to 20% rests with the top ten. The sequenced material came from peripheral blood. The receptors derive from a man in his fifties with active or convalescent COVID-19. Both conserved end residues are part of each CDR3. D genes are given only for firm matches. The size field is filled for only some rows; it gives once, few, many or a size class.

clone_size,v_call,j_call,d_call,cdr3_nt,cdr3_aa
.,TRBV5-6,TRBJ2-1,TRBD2,TGTGCCAGCAGCTTTAATTCGCGGGAGAATGAGCAGTTCTTC,CASSFNSRENEQFF
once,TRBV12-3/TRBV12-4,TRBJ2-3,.,TGTGCCAGCAGTTCGCGGGGTCCAGATACGCAGTATTTT,CASSSRGPDTQYF
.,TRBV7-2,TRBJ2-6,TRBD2,TGTGCCAGCAGCCAAAGCGGGGGCGCTGGGGCCAACGTCCTGACTTTC,CASSQSGGAGANVLTF
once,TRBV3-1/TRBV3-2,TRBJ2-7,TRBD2,TGTGCCAGCAGCCTTGGACTAGCGGGGCCCTACGAGCAGTACTTC,CASSLGLAGPYEQYF
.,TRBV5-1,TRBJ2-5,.,TGCGCCAGCAGCTTGGCCCTTGGCTCGGGGGAGACCCAGTACTTC,CASSLALGSGETQYF
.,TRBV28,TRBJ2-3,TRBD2,TGTGCCACCATAGGACTAGCGGGAAAGGAGGGGGCAGATACGCAGTATTTT,CATIGLAGKEGADTQYF
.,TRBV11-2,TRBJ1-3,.,TGTGCCAGCAGCTTAAGGGGGGGAAGCTCTGGAAACACCATATATTTT,CASSLRGGSSGNTIYF
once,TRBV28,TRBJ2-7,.,TGTGCCAGCCGATGGGGGGGGCCAGGCTCCTACGAGCAGTACTTC,CASRWGGPGSYEQYF
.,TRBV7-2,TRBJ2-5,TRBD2,TGTGCCAGCAGCTTGAGTAGCGGGGGGACCCGGGAGACCCAGTACTTC,CASSLSSGGTRETQYF
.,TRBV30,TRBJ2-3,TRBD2,TGTGCCCGTAGCGGGATGACTGCAGATACGCAGTATTTT,CARSGMTADTQYF
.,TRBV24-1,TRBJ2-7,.,TGTGCCACCAGTGATTCCACAGTAACCTACGAGCAGTACTTC,CATSDSTVTYEQYF
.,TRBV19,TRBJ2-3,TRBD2,TGTGCCAGTAGTATAGGTCCAGCGGGGCGGAGCACAGATACGCAGTATTTT,CASSIGPAGRSTDTQYF
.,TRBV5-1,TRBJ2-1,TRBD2,TGCGCCAGCAGCTTGGAACTAGCGGGAGGGCCTAAAAATGAGCAGTTCTTC,CASSLELAGGPKNEQFF
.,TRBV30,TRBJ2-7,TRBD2,TGTGCCTGGAGTTTCCCGGGACTAGCGGGAGCGTACGAGCAGTACTTC,CAWSFPGLAGAYEQYF
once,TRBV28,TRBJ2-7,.,TGTGCCAGCACTCTAAATCAGGGGTGGTACGAGCAGTACTTC,CASTLNQGWYEQYF
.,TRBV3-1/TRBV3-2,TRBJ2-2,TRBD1,TGTGCCAGCAGCCAAGCAGAGACAGGGGTAGAGGGGGAGCTGTTTTTT,CASSQAETGVEGELFF
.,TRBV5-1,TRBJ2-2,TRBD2,TGCGCCAGCAGCGTAGAACCGGGACTAGCGGGAGGGGCTAACACCGGGGAGCTGTTTTTT,CASSVEPGLAGGANTGELFF
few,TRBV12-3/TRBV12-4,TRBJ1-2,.,TGTGCCAGCAGTCCCTCGACAGTCTATGGCTACACCTTC,CASSPSTVYGYTF
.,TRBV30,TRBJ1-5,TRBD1,TGTGCCTGGGCCACAGGGGGCAATCAGCCCCAGCATTTT,CAWATGGNQPQHF
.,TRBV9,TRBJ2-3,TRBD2,TGTGCCAGCAGTCGTCGGAGGGCTAGCGGGGGCACGGATACGCAGTATTTT,CASSRRRASGGTDTQYF
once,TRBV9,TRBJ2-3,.,TGTGCCAGCAGCGGTACTTGGCGGGAAGCCACAGATACGCAGTATTTT,CASSGTWREATDTQYF
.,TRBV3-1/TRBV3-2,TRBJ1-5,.,TGTGCCAGCAGCCAAGACTTGGGGCGTCCCCAGCATTTT,CASSQDLGRPQHF
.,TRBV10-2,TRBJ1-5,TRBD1,TGCGCCAGCAGTGAACAGGGGGGGAATCAGCCCCAGCATTTT,CASSEQGGNQPQHF
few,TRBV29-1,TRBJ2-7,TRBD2,TGCAGCGTTGTTATGGGAGGGCCGGGGGAGCAGTACTTC,CSVVMGGPGEQYF
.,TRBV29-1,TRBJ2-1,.,TGCAGCCTCACTTACAGCTCCTACAATGAGCAGTTCTTC,CSLTYSSYNEQFF
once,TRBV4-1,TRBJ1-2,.,TGCGCCAGCAGCCAACCTACCTCGGGAAGTGGGTATGGCTACACCTTC,CASSQPTSGSGYGYTF
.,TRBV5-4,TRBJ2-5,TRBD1,TGTGCCAGCAGCTTGGTCGACAGGGGGACGGAGACCCAGTACTTC,CASSLVDRGTETQYF
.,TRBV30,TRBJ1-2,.,TGTGCCTGGAGTGTACTGGCAGGGGCTGGCTACACCTTC,CAWSVLAGAGYTF
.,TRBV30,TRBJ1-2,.,TGTGCCTGGAGTTTGACACTCCAGGCTAATGGCTACACCTTC,CAWSLTLQANGYTF
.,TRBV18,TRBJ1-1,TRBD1,TGTGCCAGCTCACCCGGGACAGCAGAGAACACTGAAGCTTTCTTT,CASSPGTAENTEAFF
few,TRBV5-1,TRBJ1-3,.,TGCGCCAGCAGCTTGACTACAGGGCGCTCTGGAAACACCATATATTTT,CASSLTTGRSGNTIYF
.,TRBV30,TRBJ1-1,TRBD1,TGTGCCTGGAGTCCGGACAGGGGGCGCGAAGCTTTCTTT,CAWSPDRGREAFF